The 6 T cell receptor beta chains below were found in one sample sequenced in a study of blood T cell repertoires in COVID-19. Method: immunoSEQ multiplex PCR; TCRdb's copy keeps in-frame clones and lacks some. The sample contains roughly 160,000 clones, roughly 87% of which appear only once. Sequenced: PBMCs or T cells enriched from blood (not recorded which). These receptors were collected from a man aged 45 to 65 who had recovered from COVID-19.

V is TRBV5-1 and J is TRBJ1-3; TRBD1 might be the D (5 bases). The V and J ends lost 0 bases and 1 base respectively, with 8 bases between them. The CDR3 length is 15 residues. Germline V gives CDR1 SGHRS, CDR2 YFSETQ. Here the CDR3 reads CASSLAAGSGNTIYF. CDR3 nucleotide sequence: TGCGCCAGCAGCTTGGCCGCAGGGTCTGGAAACACCATATATTTT. The entire variable domain, with the rest obtained from reference TRBV5-1 and TRBJ1-3, is as follows: KAGVTQTPRYLIKTRGQQVTLSCSPISGHRSVSWYQQTPGQGLQFLFEYFSETQRNKGNFPGRFSGRQFSNSRSEMNVSTLELGDSALYLCASSLAAGSGNTIYFGEGSWLTVV.

The chain has TRBV6-1 and TRBJ1-5; D might be TRBD1 (6 bases). V gave up 4 bases and J gave up 2 bases, with 24 bases separating them. This CDR3 spans 19 amino acids. Germline assignment: CDR1 MNHNS and CDR2 SASEGT. Here the CDR3 DNA reads TGTGCCAGCAGTGGGGGAGGGGGACTCTGGGGAGGGGGCAATCAGCCCCAGCATTTT. Protein product: CASSGGGGLWGGGNQPQHF.

The chain is built from TRBV7-8 and TRBJ2-7; TRBD1 aligns across 7 bases. There are 17 residues in the CDR3. V dropped 1 base and J dropped 1; count of bases not matched to a gene: 10. Germline V gene sequence: CDR1 SGHVS, CDR2 FQNEAQ. In DNA, the CDR3 is TGTGCCAGCAGCTTAGTGCCAAAACAGGGGCGTTCCTACGAGCAGTACTTC. Its translation is CASSLVPKQGRSYEQYF. Drawing the rest from reference TRBV7-8 and TRBJ2-7, the complete variable domain is GAGVSQSPRYKVAKRGQDVALRCDPISGHVSLFWYQQALGQGPEFLTYFQNEAQLDKSGLPSDRFFAERPEGSVSTLKIQRTQQEDSAVYLCASSLVPKQGRSYEQYFGPGTRLTVT.

This clone occurred a few times. This sequence joins TRBV12-3 or TRBV12-4 and TRBJ2-2; the D is unclear. Trimming pared 8 bases from V and 3 bases from J, leaving 10 bases between. CDR3 size: 13 residues. CDR3 in amino acids: CASHYSDTGELFF. The CDR3 DNA is TGTGCCAGCCATTACTCGGACACCGGGGAGCTGTTTTTT.

The chain couples TRBV19 to TRBJ2-2; TRBD2 matches at 12 bases. This CDR3 has 17 residues. The germline gives CDR1 LNHDA, CDR2 SQIVND (reference sequence). V lost 4 bases to trimming and J lost 10 bases; unmatched junction nucleotides: 13. The CDR3 nucleotides read TGTGCCAGTAGTACCAGACTAGCGGGGGTGCTTTTGACGGAGCTGTTTTTT. Amino acid sequence: CASSTRLAGVLLTELFF.

The chain combines TRBV5-4 with TRBJ1-1; no reliable D call. The germline V and J ends were trimmed by 0 bases and 1 base, with 7 bases remaining between them. The CDR3 runs to 14 residues. Germline CDR1 is SGHNT and CDR2 is YYREEE (reference sequence). CDR3 in DNA: TGTGCCAGCAGCTTGGAGGTAGCGAACACTGAAGCTTTCTTT. It specifies CASSLEVANTEAFF. The complete variable domain, with remaining parts taken from reference TRBV5-4 and TRBJ1-1, reads ETGVTQSPTHLIKTRGQQVTLRCSSQSGHNTVSWYQQALGQGPQFIFQYYREEENGRGNFPPRFSGLQFPNYSSELNVNALELDDSALYLCASSLEVANTEAFFGQGTRLTVV.